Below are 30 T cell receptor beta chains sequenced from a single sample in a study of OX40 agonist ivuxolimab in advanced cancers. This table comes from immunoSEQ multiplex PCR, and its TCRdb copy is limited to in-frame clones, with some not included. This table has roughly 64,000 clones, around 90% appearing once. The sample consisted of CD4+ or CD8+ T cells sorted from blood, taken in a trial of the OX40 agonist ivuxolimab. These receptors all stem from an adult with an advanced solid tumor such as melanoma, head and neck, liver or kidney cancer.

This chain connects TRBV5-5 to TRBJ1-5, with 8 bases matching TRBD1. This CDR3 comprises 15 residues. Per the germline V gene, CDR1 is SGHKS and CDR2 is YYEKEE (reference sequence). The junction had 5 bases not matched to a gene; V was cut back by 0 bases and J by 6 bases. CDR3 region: CASSLGQGIGQPQHF. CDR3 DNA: TGTGCCAGCAGCTTGGGACAGGGGATAGGTCAGCCCCAGCATTTT.

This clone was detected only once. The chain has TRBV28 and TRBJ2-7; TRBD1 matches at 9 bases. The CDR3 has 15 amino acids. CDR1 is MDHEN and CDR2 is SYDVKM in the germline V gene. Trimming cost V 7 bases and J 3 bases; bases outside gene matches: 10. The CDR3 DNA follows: TGTGCCAGCACCACCCCCGGGACAGGGTTCTACGAGCAGTACTTC. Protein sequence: CASTTPGTGFYEQYF.

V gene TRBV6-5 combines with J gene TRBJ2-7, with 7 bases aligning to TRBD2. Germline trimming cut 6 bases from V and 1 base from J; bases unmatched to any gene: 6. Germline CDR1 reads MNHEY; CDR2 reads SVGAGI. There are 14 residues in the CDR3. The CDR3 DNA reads TGTGCCAGCAGCAAACTAGCGCGGTCCTACGAGCAGTACTTC. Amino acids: CASSKLARSYEQYF.

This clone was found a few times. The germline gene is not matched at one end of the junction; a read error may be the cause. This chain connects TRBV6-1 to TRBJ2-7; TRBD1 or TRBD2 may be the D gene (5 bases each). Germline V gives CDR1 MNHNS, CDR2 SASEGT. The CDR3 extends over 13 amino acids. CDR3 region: CASREGPGLEQYF. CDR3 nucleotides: TGTGCCAGCAGGGAAGGACCGGGGCTCGAGCAGTACTTC.

The CDR3 DNA reads as TGTGCCAGCAGCTTAGTTGGGACAGGGAAAGGAAACACCATATATTTT. This encodes CASSLVGTGKGNTIYF. The rearrangement links TRBV11-2 to TRBJ1-3; TRBD1 aligns across 9 bases. J gave up 4 bases and V 1 base, and 5 bases lay outside the gene matches. Germline V gene lookup returns CDR1 SGHAT and CDR2 FQNNGV. The CDR3 covers 16 residues.

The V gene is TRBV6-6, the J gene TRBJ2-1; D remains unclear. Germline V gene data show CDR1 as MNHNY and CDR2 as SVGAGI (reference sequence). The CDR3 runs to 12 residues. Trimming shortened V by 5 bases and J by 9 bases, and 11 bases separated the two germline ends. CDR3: CASSPSPPEQFF. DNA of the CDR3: TGTGCCAGCAGTCCGAGCCCGCCTGAGCAGTTCTTC.

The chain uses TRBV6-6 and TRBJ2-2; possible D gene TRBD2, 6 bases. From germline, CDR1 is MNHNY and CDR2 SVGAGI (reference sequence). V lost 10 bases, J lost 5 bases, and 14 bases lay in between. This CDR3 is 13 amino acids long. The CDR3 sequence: CATRPRGTGELFF. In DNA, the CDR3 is TGTGCCACCCGCCCCCGGGGGACCGGGGAGCTGTTTTTT.

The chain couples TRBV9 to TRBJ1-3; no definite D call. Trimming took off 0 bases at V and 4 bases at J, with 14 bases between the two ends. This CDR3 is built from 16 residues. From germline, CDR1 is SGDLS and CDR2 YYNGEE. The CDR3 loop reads CASSVGGGSYGNTIYF. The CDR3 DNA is TGTGCCAGCAGCGTAGGTGGAGGTTCGTACGGAAACACCATATATTTT.

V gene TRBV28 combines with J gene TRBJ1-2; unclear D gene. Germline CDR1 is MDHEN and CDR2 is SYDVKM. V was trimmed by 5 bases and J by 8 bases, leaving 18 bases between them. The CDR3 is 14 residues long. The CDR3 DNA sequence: TGTGCCAGCAGTACCATGGACGTAGGAGGCGGCTACACCTTC. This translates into CASSTMDVGGGYTF.

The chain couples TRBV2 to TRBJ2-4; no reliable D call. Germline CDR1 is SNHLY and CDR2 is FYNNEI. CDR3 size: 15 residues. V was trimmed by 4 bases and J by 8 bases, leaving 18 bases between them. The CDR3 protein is CASSVTGRGVDIQYF. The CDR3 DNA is TGTGCCAGCAGTGTGACCGGGCGAGGCGTGGACATTCAGTACTTC.

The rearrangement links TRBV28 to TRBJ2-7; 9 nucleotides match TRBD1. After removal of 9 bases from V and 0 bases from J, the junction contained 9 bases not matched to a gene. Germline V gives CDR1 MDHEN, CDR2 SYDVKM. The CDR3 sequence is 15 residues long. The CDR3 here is CASSQDRGHSYEQYF. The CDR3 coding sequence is TGTGCCAGTAGTCAGGACAGGGGCCACTCCTACGAGCAGTACTTC.

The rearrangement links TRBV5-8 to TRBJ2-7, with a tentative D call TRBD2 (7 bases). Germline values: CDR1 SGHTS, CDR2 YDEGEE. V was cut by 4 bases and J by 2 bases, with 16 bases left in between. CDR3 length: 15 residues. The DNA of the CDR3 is TGTGCCAGCAGCCGCGTGGGCGGGGGCACCTACGAGCAGTACTTC. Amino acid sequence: CASSRVGGGTYEQYF.

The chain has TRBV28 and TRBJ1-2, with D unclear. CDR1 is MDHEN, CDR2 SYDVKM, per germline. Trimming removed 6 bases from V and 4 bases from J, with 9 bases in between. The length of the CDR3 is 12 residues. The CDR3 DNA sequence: TGTGCCAGCAGAGGTACGGTCTATGGCTACACCTTC. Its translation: CASRGTVYGYTF.

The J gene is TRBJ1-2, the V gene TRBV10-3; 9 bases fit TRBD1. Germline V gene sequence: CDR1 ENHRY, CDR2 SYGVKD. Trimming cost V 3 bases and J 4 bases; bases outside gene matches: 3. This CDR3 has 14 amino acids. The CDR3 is CAISDPGQGYGYTF. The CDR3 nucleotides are TGTGCCATCAGTGACCCGGGACAGGGCTATGGCTACACCTTC.

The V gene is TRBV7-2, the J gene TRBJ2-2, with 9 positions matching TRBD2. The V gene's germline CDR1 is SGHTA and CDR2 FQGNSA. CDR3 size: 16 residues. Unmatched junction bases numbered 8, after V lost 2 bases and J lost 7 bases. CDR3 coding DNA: TGTGCCAGCAGCTTAACCCTAGCGGGGTTCGGCGGGGAGCTGTTTTTT. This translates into CASSLTLAGFGGELFF.

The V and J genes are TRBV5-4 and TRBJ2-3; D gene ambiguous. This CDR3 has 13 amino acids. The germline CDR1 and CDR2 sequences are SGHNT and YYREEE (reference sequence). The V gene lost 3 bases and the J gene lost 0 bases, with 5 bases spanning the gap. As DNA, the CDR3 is TGTGCCAGCAGCTCCGACAGCACAGATACGCAGTATTTT. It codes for CASSSDSTDTQYF.

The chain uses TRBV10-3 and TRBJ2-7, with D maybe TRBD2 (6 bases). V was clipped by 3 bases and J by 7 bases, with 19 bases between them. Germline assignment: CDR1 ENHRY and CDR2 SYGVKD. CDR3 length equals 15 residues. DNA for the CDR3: TGTGCCATCAGTGAACCCAGTGGTTTTCGGGAGGAGCAGTACTTC. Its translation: CAISEPSGFREEQYF.

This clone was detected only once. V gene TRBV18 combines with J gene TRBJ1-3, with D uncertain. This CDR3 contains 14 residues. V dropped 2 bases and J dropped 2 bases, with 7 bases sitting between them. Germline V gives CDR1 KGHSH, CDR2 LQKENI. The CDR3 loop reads CASSPDPPGNTIYF. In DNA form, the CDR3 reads TGTGCCAGCTCACCAGACCCCCCTGGAAACACCATATATTTT.

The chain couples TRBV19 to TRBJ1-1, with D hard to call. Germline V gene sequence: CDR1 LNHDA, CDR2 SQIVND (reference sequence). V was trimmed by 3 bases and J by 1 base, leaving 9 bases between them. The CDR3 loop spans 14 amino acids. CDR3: CASSMREENTEAFF. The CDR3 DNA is TGTGCCAGTAGTATGCGGGAAGAGAACACTGAAGCTTTCTTT.

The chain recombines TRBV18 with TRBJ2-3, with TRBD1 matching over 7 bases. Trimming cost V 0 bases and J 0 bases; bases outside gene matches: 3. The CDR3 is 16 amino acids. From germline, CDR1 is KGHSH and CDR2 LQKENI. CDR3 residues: CASSPPGTESTDTQYF. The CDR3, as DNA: TGTGCCAGCTCACCACCCGGGACAGAAAGCACAGATACGCAGTATTTT.

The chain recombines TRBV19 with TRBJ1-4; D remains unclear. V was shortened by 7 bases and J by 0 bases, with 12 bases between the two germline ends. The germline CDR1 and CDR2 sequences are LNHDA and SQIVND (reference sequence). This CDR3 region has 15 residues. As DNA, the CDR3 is TGTGCCAGTATGGGGAGTGCCCCAACTAATGAAAAACTGTTTTTT. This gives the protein CASMGSAPTNEKLFF.

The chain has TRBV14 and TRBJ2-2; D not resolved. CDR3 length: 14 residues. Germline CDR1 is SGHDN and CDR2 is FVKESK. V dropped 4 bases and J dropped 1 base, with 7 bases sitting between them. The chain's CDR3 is CASSRAGNTGELFF. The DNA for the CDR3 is TGTGCCAGCAGCCGGGCAGGGAACACCGGGGAGCTGTTTTTT.

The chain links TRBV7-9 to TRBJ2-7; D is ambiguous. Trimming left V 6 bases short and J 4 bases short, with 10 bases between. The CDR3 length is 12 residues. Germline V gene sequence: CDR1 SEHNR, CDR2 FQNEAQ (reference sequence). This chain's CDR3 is CASSPTTYEQYF. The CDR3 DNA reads TGTGCCAGCAGTCCAACAACGTACGAGCAGTACTTC.

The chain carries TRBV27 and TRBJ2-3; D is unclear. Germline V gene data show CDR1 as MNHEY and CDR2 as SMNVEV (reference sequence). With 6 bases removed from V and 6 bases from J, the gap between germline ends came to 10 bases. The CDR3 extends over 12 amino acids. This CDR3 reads CASSYSLDTQYF. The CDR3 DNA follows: TGTGCCAGCAGCTACTCGTTGGATACGCAGTATTTT.

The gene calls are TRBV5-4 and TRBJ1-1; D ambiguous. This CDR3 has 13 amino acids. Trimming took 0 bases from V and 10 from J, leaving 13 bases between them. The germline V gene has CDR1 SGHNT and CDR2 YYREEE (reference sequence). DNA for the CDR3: TGTGCCAGCAGCTTGGAAATGGCAGGCGGAGCTTTCTTT. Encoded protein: CASSLEMAGGAFF.

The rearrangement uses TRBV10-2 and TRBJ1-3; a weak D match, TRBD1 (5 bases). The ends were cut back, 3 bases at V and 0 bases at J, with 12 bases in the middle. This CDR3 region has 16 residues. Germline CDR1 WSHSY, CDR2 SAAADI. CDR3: CASSELGADSGNTIYF. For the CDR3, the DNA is TGCGCCAGCAGTGAACTAGGGGCCGACTCTGGAAACACCATATATTTT.

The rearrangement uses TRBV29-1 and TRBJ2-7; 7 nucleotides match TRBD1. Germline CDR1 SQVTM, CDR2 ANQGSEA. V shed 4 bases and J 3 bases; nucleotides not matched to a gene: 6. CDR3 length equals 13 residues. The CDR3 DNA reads TGCAGCGTTGCCCAAGGGACAGTCTACGAGCAGTACTTC. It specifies CSVAQGTVYEQYF.

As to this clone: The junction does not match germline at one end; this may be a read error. The CDR3, as DNA: TGTGCTAGCAGCCCCACCGGGACAGGGGCCCAACTAGCCAAAAACATTCAGTACTTC. Its protein product is CASSPTGTGAQLAKNIQYF. The chain uses TRBV7-7 and TRBJ2-4; 10 bases fit TRBD1. Germline-derived CDR1 and CDR2 are SSHAT and FNYEAQ (reference sequence). The CDR3 totals 19 residues.

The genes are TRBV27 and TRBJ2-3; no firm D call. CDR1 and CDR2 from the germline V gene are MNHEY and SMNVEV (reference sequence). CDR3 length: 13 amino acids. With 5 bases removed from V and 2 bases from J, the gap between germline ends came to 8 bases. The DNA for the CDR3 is TGTGCCAGCAGTCGGTTGTCCACAGATACGCAGTATTTT. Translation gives CASSRLSTDTQYF.

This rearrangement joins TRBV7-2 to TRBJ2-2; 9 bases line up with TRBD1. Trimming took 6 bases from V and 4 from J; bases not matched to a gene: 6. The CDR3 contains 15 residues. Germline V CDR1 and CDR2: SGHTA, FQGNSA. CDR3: CASRSQGAGTGELFF. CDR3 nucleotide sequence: TGTGCCAGCAGGTCACAGGGGGCAGGCACCGGGGAGCTGTTTTTT.